The TCR beta chain under discussion was sequenced for a study of cytomegalovirus exposure and HLA in healthy donors (dated by TCRdb to 2016 to 2017). The study in broad terms: The 670 or so repertoires of the first cohort and the 120 validation repertoires were produced on the same platform, according to a later analysis. The study was designed to test whether signatures of past pathogen exposure could be identified by cataloging public T cell receptors. Along with the approximately 620-subject first cohort, a separate validation cohort of over a hundred different subjects was used. To predict cytomegalovirus infection status, the study combined high-throughput TCR immunosequencing, statistical association of individual TCRs with disease status, and machine learning. Overall study outcomes, separate from this receptor: The classifier was reported to diagnose cytomegalovirus status with high specificity and sensitivity in both the original and validation cohorts. It was suggested by the authors that the approach could potentially be generalized to other disease states and immunological phenotypes. Subsequent analysis determined that TCRs grouped into clusters in the first cohort also showed a tendency toward co-occurrence across the roughly 130 validation repertoires, and 94% of cluster scores exceeded 0. The validation cohort had no HLA typing available for a later analysis, so co-occurrence within that cohort was assessed over all 120 or so repertoires. Most TCR sequences were seen in very few donors, while some public TCRs were found in many individuals. The study listed 164 TCR beta chains as associated with cytomegalovirus. Three of the identified cytomegalovirus-associated TCR beta chains were confirmed in vitro to be specific for cytomegalovirus antigens.

The library was obtained by the immunoSEQ multiplex PCR assay. On the authors' methods: To diagnose cytomegalovirus status from the catalog of TCR beta chain sequences, a statistical classification framework was built. TCRdb took over this immuneACCESS table, retaining in-frame rearrangements with V and J assigned. Such tables are incomplete; in checked studies, under half of the missing clones stem from an unresolved V gene, and the remainder is unexplained. For V, J and clone size, that table is used; D and trimming come from the DNA. Recorded for this sample are some 68,000 clones; about 96% of them occurred a single time. The ten largest clones add up to approximately 2.5% of the sample. Separate from the roughly 660-subject first cohort, the validation cohort of some 130 subjects was the group to which the donors belonged. On this clone itself: Its binding antigen is unknown. No quality values exist for individual bases; no much larger clone is one base distant.

The CDR3 sequence holds 14 residues, the cysteine and phenylalanine included. This entry keeps only the CDR3 DNA: 42 bases, framed from base 1. Trimming removed 1 base from V and 4 bases from J, leaving 9 bases between the germline ends. CDR1 and CDR2 are read off the germline V gene as MNHNS and SASEGT. The chain links TRBV6-1 with TRBJ2-3; the D gene is perhaps TRBD2, on 6 matching bases. Source material: PBMCs. The receptor comes from a man aged 18 to 29 in good health and CMV-seronegative. The CDR3 loop reads CASSEDWDSDTQYF. The sequenced DNA: TGTGCCAGCAGTGAAGATTGGGACTCAGATACGCAGTATTTT.